This is a list of T cell receptor beta chains from one sample in a study of T-cell reconstitution after alpha-beta-depleted transplantation in children. Each CDR3 protein is one row after TCRdb ran MiXCR on the PCR reads. The sample shows tens of thousands of distinct CDR3 sequences, 5% to 7% of them seen only once. Sequenced material: PBMCs, mostly from graft donor cells, taken 180 days after TCRalphabeta/CD19-depleted stem cell transplant. The receptor set was obtained from a male patient aged 10 to 17 who had a stem cell transplant for acute myeloid leukemia, so the T cells may come from the graft donor. Both conserved end residues are part of each CDR3. D genes are given only for firm matches. Expanded clones are given a class, and other clones once, few, many or no size at all.

j_call v_call clone_size d_call cdr3_aa cdr3_nt
TRBJ2-1 TRBV18 many TRBD1 CASSPVLEGQGGNEQFF TGTGCCAGCTCACCAGTTTTAGAGGGACAGGGAGGCAATGAGCAGTTCTTC
TRBJ1-4 TRBV7-6 medium-sized . CASSDGTSNEKLFF TGTGCCAGCAGCGACGGGACAAGCAATGAAAAACTGTTTTTT
TRBJ2-5 TRBV7-2 . . CASSLSVEGTQYF TGTGCTAGCAGCTTATCCGTTGAGGGGACCCAGTACTTC
TRBJ2-1 TRBV11-3 many TRBD2 CASSLELAGTNEQFF TGTGCCAGCAGCTTAGAACTAGCGGGAACCAATGAGCAGTTCTTC
TRBJ1-1 TRBV5-1 . . CASRARLEAFF TGCGCCAGCAGAGCCAGGCTGGAAGCTTTCTTT
TRBJ2-2 TRBV9 many TRBD2 CASSVLAGSPGELFF TGTGCCAGCAGCGTTCTAGCGGGATCCCCCGGGGAGCTGTTTTTT
TRBJ2-7 TRBV12-3/TRBV12-4 . TRBD2 CASSLGGRGSIYEQYF TGTGCCAGCAGTTTAGGCGGCCGCGGGAGTATTTACGAGCAGTACTTC
TRBJ2-1 TRBV19 many TRBD2 CATDEPGLAGVRQFF TGTGCCACTGATGAACCGGGACTAGCGGGAGTGCGTCAGTTCTTC
TRBJ2-7 TRBV6-2/TRBV6-3 . . CASSYSSGTYEQYF TGTGCCAGCAGTTACTCGTCTGGAACCTACGAGCAGTACTTC
TRBJ1-5 TRBV30 many . CAWSVQQGGNQPQHF TGTGCCTGGAGTGTACAACAGGGTGGGAATCAGCCCCAGCATTTT
TRBJ1-2 TRBV24-1 many TRBD1 CATSDWTGRSYTF TGTGCCACCAGTGATTGGACAGGGAGAAGCTACACCTTC
TRBJ2-7 TRBV19 . . CASSISGGAVSYEQYF TGTGCCAGTAGTATCTCGGGGGGCGCGGTTTCCTACGAGCAGTACTTC
TRBJ1-6 TRBV6-5 many TRBD1 CASSYNRGRSPLHF TGTGCCAGCAGTTACAACAGGGGGCGATCACCCCTCCACTTT
TRBJ1-1 TRBV18 many TRBD1 CASSLVKTGVPEGTEAFF TGTGCCAGCTCACTGGTAAAGACAGGGGTGCCTGAGGGGACTGAAGCTTTCTTT
TRBJ1-5 TRBV10-2 many TRBD1 CASRLSGGGNQPQHF TGCGCCAGCAGACTCTCAGGGGGCGGCAATCAGCCCCAGCATTTT
TRBJ2-5 TRBV5-3 few . CARSLGLKETQYF TGTGCCAGAAGCTTGGGACTGAAAGAGACCCAGTACTTC
TRBJ2-7 TRBV30 many . CAWSSGTGDYEQYF TGTGCCTGGTCCTCCGGGACGGGGGACTACGAGCAGTACTTC
TRBJ1-2 TRBV18 many . CASSPMETAYGYTF TGTGCCAGCTCACCAATGGAGACGGCGTATGGCTACACCTTC
TRBJ2-7 TRBV20-1 many TRBD1 CSAEDRGSAYEQYF TGCAGTGCTGAGGACAGGGGGTCAGCCTACGAGCAGTACTTC
TRBJ2-1 TRBV7-3 many TRBD2 CASSLIETSGRAGEQFF TGTGCCAGCAGCTTAATTGAGACTAGCGGGAGGGCCGGGGAGCAGTTCTTC
TRBJ2-6 TRBV20-1 many TRBD1 CSAKDYWDRGRVSGANVLTF TGCAGTGCTAAAGACTATTGGGACAGGGGGCGGGTCTCTGGGGCCAACGTCCTGACTTTC
TRBJ2-1 TRBV9 many . CASSVGYSYNEQFF TGTGCCAGCAGCGTAGGCTACTCCTACAATGAGCAGTTCTTC
TRBJ1-1 TRBV20-1 many TRBD1 CSAPDRDTEAFF TGCAGTGCTCCTGACAGGGACACTGAAGCTTTCTTT
TRBJ1-4 TRBV27 many TRBD1 CASQFSQQGKLFF TGTGCCAGCCAATTCTCCCAACAGGGGAAACTGTTTTTT
TRBJ2-4 TRBV20-1 many TRBD2 CSASPLAGRKNIQYF TGCAGTGCTAGCCCACTAGCGGGTAGAAAAAACATTCAGTACTTC
TRBJ2-7 TRBV12-3/TRBV12-4 many . CASSLFRQSSYEQYF TGTGCCAGCAGTTTATTCAGACAGAGCTCCTACGAGCAGTACTTC
TRBJ1-2 TRBV28 many . CASRAQDFYGYTF TGTGCCAGCCGCGCACAGGACTTCTATGGCTACACCTTC
TRBJ1-1 TRBV13 many . CASSLTREPEAFF TGTGCCAGCAGCTTAACCCGGGAACCTGAAGCTTTCTTT
TRBJ2-1 TRBV5-1 many . CASSLPRAAYNEQFF TGCGCCAGCAGCTTGCCGAGGGCGGCCTACAATGAGCAGTTCTTC
TRBJ2-3 TRBV4-3 many . CASSQDRATKDTQYF TGCGCCAGCAGCCAAGATCGAGCGACTAAAGATACGCAGTATTTT
TRBJ1-3 TRBV5-1 many . CASSLRGDTIYF TGCGCCAGCAGCTTGAGGGGAGACACCATATATTTT
TRBJ1-6 TRBV6-2/TRBV6-3 few . CALKEDGADGSPLHF TGTGCCCTGAAGGAGGATGGGGCCGATGGATCACCCCTCCACTTT
TRBJ2-7 TRBV11-2 many . CASSPGQEQYF TGTGCCAGCAGCCCCGGACAAGAGCAGTACTTC
TRBJ1-1 TRBV5-6 many . CASSSRTVGPTEAFF TGTGCCAGCAGCTCCCGGACGGTGGGTCCCACTGAAGCTTTCTTT
TRBJ2-1 TRBV4-2 many TRBD2 CASSQTGTTNEQFF TGTGCCAGCAGCCAAACCGGGACTACCAATGAGCAGTTCTTC
TRBJ2-3 TRBV18 many . CASSPQGARGHRMGTDTQYF TGTGCCAGCTCACCCCAAGGGGCCAGGGGACATCGTATGGGCACAGATACGCAGTATTTT
TRBJ2-7 TRBV7-2 many . CASSLAEYYEQYF TGTGCCAGCAGCTTAGCGGAGTACTACGAGCAGTACTTC
TRBJ2-3 TRBV29-1 many . CSVVPGADTQYF TGCAGCGTTGTTCCGGGGGCAGATACGCAGTATTTT
TRBJ2-1 TRBV29-1 large . CSVLVRRRFF TGCAGCGTTCTGGTAAGAAGGCGGTTCTTC
TRBJ2-1 TRBV7-7 many TRBD1 CASSLGQGRNNEQFF TGTGCCAGCAGCCTGGGACAGGGAAGGAACAATGAGCAGTTCTTC